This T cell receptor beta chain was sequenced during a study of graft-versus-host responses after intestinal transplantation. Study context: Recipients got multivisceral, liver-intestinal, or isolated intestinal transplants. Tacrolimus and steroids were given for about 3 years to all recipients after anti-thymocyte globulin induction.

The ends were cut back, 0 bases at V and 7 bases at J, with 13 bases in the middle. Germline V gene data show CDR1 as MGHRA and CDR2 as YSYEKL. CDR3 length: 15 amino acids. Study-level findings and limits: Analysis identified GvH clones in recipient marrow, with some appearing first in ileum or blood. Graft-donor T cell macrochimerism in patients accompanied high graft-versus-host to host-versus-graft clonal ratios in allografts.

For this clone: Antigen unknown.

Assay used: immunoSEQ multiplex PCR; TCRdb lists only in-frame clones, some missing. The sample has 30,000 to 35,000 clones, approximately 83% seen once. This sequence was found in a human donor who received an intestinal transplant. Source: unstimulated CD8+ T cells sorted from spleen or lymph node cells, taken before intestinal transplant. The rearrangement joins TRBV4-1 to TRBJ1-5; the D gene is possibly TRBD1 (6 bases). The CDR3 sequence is CASSQDGGARQPQHF. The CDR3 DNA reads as TGCGCCAGCAGCCAAGATGGGGGCGCGCGGCAGCCCCAGCATTTT.